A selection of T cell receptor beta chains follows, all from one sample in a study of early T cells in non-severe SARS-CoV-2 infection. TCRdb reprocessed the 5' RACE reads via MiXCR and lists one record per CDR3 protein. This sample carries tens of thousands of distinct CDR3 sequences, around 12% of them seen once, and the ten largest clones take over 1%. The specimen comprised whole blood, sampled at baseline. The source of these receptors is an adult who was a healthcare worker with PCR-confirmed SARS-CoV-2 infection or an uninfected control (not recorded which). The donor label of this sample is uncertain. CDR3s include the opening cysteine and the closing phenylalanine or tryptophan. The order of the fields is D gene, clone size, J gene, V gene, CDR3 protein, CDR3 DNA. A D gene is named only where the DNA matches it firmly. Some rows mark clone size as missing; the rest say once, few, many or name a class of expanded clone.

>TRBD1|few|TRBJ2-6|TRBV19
CASSSKQGAVSGANVLTF
TGTGCCAGTAGTTCGAAACAGGGGGCTGTCTCTGGGGCCAACGTCCTGACTTTC
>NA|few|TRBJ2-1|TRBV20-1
CSASPRGGSYNEQFF
TGCAGTGCTAGTCCCAGGGGGGGCTCCTACAATGAGCAGTTCTTC
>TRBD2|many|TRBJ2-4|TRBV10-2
CASSESTLAIGQNIQYF
TGCGCCAGCAGTGAGTCGACACTAGCGATTGGGCAAAACATTCAGTACTTC
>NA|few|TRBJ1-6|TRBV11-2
CASSLVAGSISPLHF
TGTGCCAGCAGCTTAGTAGCAGGGAGCATTTCACCCCTCCACTTT
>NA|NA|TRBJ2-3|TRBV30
CACSGGMDTQYF
TGTGCCTGTAGTGGGGGAATGGATACGCAGTATTTT
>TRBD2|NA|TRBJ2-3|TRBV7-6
CASSLGLAGSSTDTQYF
TGTGCCAGCAGCTTAGGACTAGCGGGGTCTAGCACAGATACGCAGTATTTT
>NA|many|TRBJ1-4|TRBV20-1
CSASSNNEKLFF
TGCAGTGCTAGCAGCAACAATGAAAAACTGTTTTTT
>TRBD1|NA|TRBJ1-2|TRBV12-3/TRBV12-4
CASSRTGINYGYTF
TGTGCCAGCAGCCGGACAGGGATTAACTATGGCTACACCTTC
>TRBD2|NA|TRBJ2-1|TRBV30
CAWSGRLAGAYDEQFF
TGTGCCTGGAGTGGAAGGCTAGCGGGGGCCTATGATGAGCAGTTCTTC
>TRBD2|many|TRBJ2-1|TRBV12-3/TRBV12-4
CASPWLAGYEQFF
TGTGCCAGCCCATGGCTAGCGGGTTATGAGCAGTTCTTC
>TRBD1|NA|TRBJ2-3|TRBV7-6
CASSPHQGVTDTQYF
TGTGCCAGCAGCCCACATCAGGGGGTAACAGATACGCAGTATTTT
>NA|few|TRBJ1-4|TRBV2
CASDEYPEEKLFF
TGTGCCAGCGACGAGTATCCGGAAGAAAAACTGTTTTTT
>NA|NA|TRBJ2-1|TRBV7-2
CASSPRQGSYNEQFF
TGTGCCAGCAGCCCCCGCCAGGGATCCTACAATGAGCAGTTCTTC
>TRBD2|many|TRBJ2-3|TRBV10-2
CASSVQAGGHDTQYF
TGCGCCAGCAGTGTTCAGGCGGGGGGTCACGATACGCAGTATTTT
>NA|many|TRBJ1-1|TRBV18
CASSPRLTYEAFF
TGTGCCAGCTCACCTCGCCTGACGTATGAAGCTTTCTTT
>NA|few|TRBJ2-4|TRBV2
CATRRKNIQYF
TGTGCAACGCGACGGAAAAACATTCAGTACTTC
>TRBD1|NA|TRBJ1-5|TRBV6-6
CASTGQGSNQPQHF
TGTGCCAGCACCGGACAGGGGAGCAATCAGCCCCAGCATTTT
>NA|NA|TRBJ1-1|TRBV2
CASSQGQSKNTEAFF
TGTGCCAGCAGCCAAGGACAGTCTAAGAACACTGAAGCTTTCTTT
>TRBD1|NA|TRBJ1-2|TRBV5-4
CASSSGVGQGALNYGYTF
TGTGCCAGCAGCTCCGGAGTGGGACAGGGGGCGCTTAACTATGGCTACACCTTC
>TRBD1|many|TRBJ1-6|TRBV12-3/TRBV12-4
CASSLSGGGLSPLHF
TGTGCCAGCAGTTTAAGTGGAGGGGGCCTTTCACCCCTCCACTTT
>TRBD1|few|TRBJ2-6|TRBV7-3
CASSRRQGNGANVLTF
TGTGCCAGCAGCCGACGACAGGGGAATGGGGCCAACGTCCTGACTTTC
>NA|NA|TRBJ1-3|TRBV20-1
CSARGPAGNTIYF
TGCAGTGCTAGAGGTCCAGCTGGAAACACCATATATTTT
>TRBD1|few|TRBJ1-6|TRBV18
CASSPRTGNVYNSPLHF
TGTGCCAGCTCACCGCGGACAGGGAACGTCTATAATTCACCCCTCCACTTT
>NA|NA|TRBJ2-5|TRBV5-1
CASSVEETQYF
TGCGCCAGCAGCGTCGAAGAGACCCAGTACTTC
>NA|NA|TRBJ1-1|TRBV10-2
CASSEGGPTEAFF
TGCGCCAGCAGTGAGGGAGGGCCCACTGAAGCTTTCTTT
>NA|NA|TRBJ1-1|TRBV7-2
CASSLMGNTEAFF
TGTGCCAGCAGCTTAATGGGAAACACTGAAGCTTTCTTT
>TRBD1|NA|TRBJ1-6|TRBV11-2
CASRQEGQRDSPLHF
TGTGCCAGCAGACAAGAGGGACAGCGTGATTCACCCCTCCACTTT
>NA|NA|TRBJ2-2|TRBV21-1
CASSPRGLAGISPGSCFF
NA
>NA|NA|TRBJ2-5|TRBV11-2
CASSLIGRQQETQYF
TGTGCCAGCAGCTTAATTGGCAGACAACAAGAGACCCAGTACTTC
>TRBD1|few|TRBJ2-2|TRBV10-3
CATATGTGSGGELFF
TGTGCCACCGCCACCGGGACAGGGTCCGGCGGGGAGCTGTTTTTT
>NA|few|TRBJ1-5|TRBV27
CASSFRQSNQPQHF
TGTGCCAGCAGTTTCCGCCAGTCTAATCAGCCCCAGCATTTT
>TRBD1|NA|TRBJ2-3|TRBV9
CASSADRGQDTQYF
TGTGCCAGCAGCGCAGACAGGGGGCAAGATACGCAGTATTTT
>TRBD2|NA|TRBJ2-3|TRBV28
CASSLVAGGPPDTQYF
TGTGCCAGCAGTTTGGTAGCGGGGGGGCCTCCAGATACGCAGTATTTT
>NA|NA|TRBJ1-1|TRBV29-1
CSGERGSGRTEAFF
TGCAGCGGAGAAAGGGGATCAGGGAGGACTGAAGCTTTCTTT